This TCR beta chain was documented in a study of beta chain features in type 1 diabetes. Study results and caveats: Shortening of TCRB CDR3s, moderate but significant, appeared in all four CD4+ subsets of Type 1 diabetes patients. A pattern of fewer insertions and more deletions at VDJ junctions was seen in type 1 diabetes patients. Sequencing used cDNA, and cells with high TCR expression could therefore be over-represented.

Germline V gene sequence: CDR1 ENHRY, CDR2 SYGVKD. This CDR3 spans 13 amino acids. V lost 7 bases to trimming and J lost 2 bases; unmatched junction nucleotides: 2. This clone was seen a few times. Its matching antigen is unknown. The investigators reverse transcribed all of the isolated RNA, so they sequenced expressed TCRB transcripts. Sequenced naive, central memory and regulatory T cell samples produced an average of roughly 3.6 million reads. Produced via immunoSEQ multiplex PCR; TCRdb's table is partial and in-frame only. Seen here are approximately 250,000 clones, 13% to 15% observed once, and the top ten hold around 0.026%.

Sequenced sample: naive CD4+ T cells from blood. This clonotype was obtained from a woman in her thirties or forties in good health. This chain links TRBV10-3 with TRBJ2-7; TRBD2 aligns across 10 bases. The CDR3 region has the DNA TGTGCCATCAATAGCGGGGGGACCTACGAGCAGTACTTC. Protein: CAINSGGTYEQYF.